This record looks at one TCR beta chain sequence and its context. Its antigen remains unidentified. Every TCR beta cDNA library bore unique molecular identifiers. cDNA molecules numbering roughly 0.5 million came from roughly 1 to 10 million T cells. Each CDR3 protein is one row after TCRdb ran MiXCR on the PCR reads. The top ten clones hold 0.55% to 0.65% of a sample with hundreds of thousands of distinct CDR3 sequences, 25% to 30% of them seen once. There are 18 residues in the CDR3. V lost 2 bases, J lost 8 bases, and 18 bases stayed unmatched. CDR1 ENHRY and CDR2 SYGVKD come from the germline V gene. This entry comes from a study of post-analysis software for immune sequencing data. In the study overall: Patients had relapsing-remitting, secondary progressive or progressive-relapsing multiple sclerosis; some lacked subtype. Notes on the study in general: Same-batch samples co-clustered strongly by F measure. Controls significantly exceeded multiple sclerosis patients in normalized Chao1 diversity. Patients carried a handful of TRBV segments more frequently than controls did, and TRBV5-6, TRBV5-1 and TRBV20-1 were among them.

The chain has TRBV10-3 and TRBJ2-1; 7 bases are a match to TRBD2. Sequenced material: blood. This sequence was found in a girl between 10 and 17 years old with multiple sclerosis. In DNA, the CDR3 is TGTGCCATCAGTGAGGCTCGAGCTGCTAGCGGCAATCGGGATGAGCAGTTCTTC. Protein product: CAISEARAASGNRDEQFF.